This T cell receptor (beta chain) was captured in a study of blood T cell repertoires in COVID-19. Study details: The study drew acute and convalescent COVID-19 samples from the United States, Italy and Spain.

TCRdb's copy holds only in-frame clones and misses some; the assay was immunoSEQ multiplex PCR. The table includes roughly 310,000 clones, about 89% detected once. Germline V gives CDR1 LGHDT, CDR2 YNNKEL (reference sequence). The CDR3 spans 14 residues. Unmatched junction bases numbered 2, after V lost 0 bases and J lost 3 bases. The source of this sequence is a woman in her forties who had recovered from COVID-19. Material for sequencing was PBMCs or T cells enriched from blood (not recorded which). The chain has TRBV3-1 (or the pseudogene TRBV3-2) and TRBJ2-7, with 7 bases matching TRBD2. The CDR3 spells CASSQERELYEQYF. Written as DNA, the CDR3 is TGTGCCAGCAGCCAAGAGCGGGAGCTCTACGAGCAGTACTTC.